The 28 T cell receptor beta chains below were found in one sample sequenced in a study of T cell repertoires in cytomegalovirus infection. These receptors' targets are unknown. TCRdb passed the reads through MiXCR, listing each CDR3 protein once. The sample lists about 700,000 distinct CDR3 sequences; around a third were seen once. This material consisted of cultured PBMCs, taken from culture after CMV antigen stimulation. These receptors were taken from a human donor in good health (CMV status not recorded). Some clones in this sample may be carry-over from other donors' samples.

This clonotype appeared a few times. The genes are TRBV7-2 and TRBJ2-2, with TRBD2 identical over 9 bases. The V gene end was trimmed by 5 bases and the J gene end by 7 bases; junction bases not matched to a gene: 14. The CDR3 loop spans 17 amino acids. The germline gives CDR1 SGHTA, CDR2 FQGNSA. This chain's CDR3 is CASSPRGGGGGVGELFF. Written as DNA, the CDR3 is TGTGCCAGCAGCCCAAGAGGTGGCGGGGGGGGCGTCGGGGAGCTGTTTTTT.

V is TRBV6-1 and J is TRBJ2-5, with TRBD2 as a possible D gene (6 bases). This CDR3 comprises 13 residues. Germline V CDR1 and CDR2: MNHNS, SASEGT. Trimming stripped 6 bases from V and 4 bases from J, with 12 bases between. CDR3 DNA: TGTGCCAGCAGGTTGACTAGAATAGAGACCCAGTACTTC. It specifies CASRLTRIETQYF.

The chain couples TRBV12-3 or TRBV12-4 to TRBJ2-7, with D possibly matching TRBD1 (5 bases). V was shortened by 6 bases and J by 1 base, with 13 bases between the two germline ends. This CDR3 has 14 residues. DNA of the CDR3: TGTGCCAGCAGCCCAACCCAGGGATCCTACGAGCAGTACTTC. It translates to CASSPTQGSYEQYF.

There are many counts of this clonotype. The V and J genes are TRBV7-2 and TRBJ2-1; D not resolved. Germline values: CDR1 SGHTA, CDR2 FQGNSA. This CDR3 spans 13 amino acids. V gave up 1 base and J gave up 6 bases, with 7 bases separating them. CDR3 amino acids: CASSLGRINEQFF. The CDR3 DNA is TGTGCCAGCAGCTTAGGCCGTATCAATGAGCAGTTCTTC.

In regard to this clonotype: A much larger clone differs from this one at a single base, so this may be a read error. The CDR3 sequence: CAISLDRDTEQYF. The CDR3 coding sequence is TGTGCCATCAGCTTAGACCGGGACACCGAGCAGTACTTC. V gene TRBV7-6 combines with J gene TRBJ2-7, with D perhaps TRBD1 (6 bases). This CDR3 is 13 amino acids long. Germline V gene sequence: CDR1 SGHVS, CDR2 FNYEAQ.

V and J are TRBV2 and TRBJ2-1; D perhaps matches TRBD2 (6 bases). Germline values: CDR1 SNHLY, CDR2 FYNNEI. Trimming removed 2 bases at V and 10 bases at J, with 18 bases between. This CDR3 has 15 amino acids. CDR3 protein: CASSENLALAGEQFF. The CDR3 nucleotides are TGTGCCAGCAGTGAAAACCTAGCCCTGGCGGGGGAGCAGTTCTTC.

The sample holds a few counts of this clonotype. The chain joins TRBV18 to TRBJ1-3; D is unresolved. The germline gives CDR1 KGHSH, CDR2 LQKENI. Trimming left V 1 base short and J 0 bases short, with 13 bases between. The CDR3 covers 17 residues. The CDR3 loop is CASSPRPAGNSGNTIYF. CDR3 bases: TGTGCCAGCTCACCACGACCCGCCGGGAACTCTGGAAACACCATATATTTT. The full variable domain, in which reference TRBV18 and TRBJ1-3 provide the parts outside the CDR3, is NAGVMQNPRHLVRRRGQEARLRCSPMKGHSHVYWYRQLPEEGLKFMVYLQKENIIDESGMPKERFSAEFPKEGPSILRIQQVVRGDSAAYFCASSPRPAGNSGNTIYFGEGSWLTVV.

Many counts were recorded for this clonotype. The chain joins TRBV7-2 to TRBJ1-3; 8 bases are shared with TRBD1. The V gene's germline CDR1 is SGHTA and CDR2 FQGNSA. The CDR3 contains 15 residues. V lost 4 bases and J lost 4; bases outside the gene matches: 6. The CDR3 sequence is CASSSQGARGNTIYF. CDR3 DNA sequence: TGTGCCAGCAGCTCTCAGGGGGCTAGGGGAAACACCATATATTTT. Combining the CDR3 with reference TRBV7-2 and TRBJ1-3 gives the whole variable domain GAGVSQSPSNKVTEKGKDVELRCDPISGHTALYWYRQSLGQGLEFLIYFQGNSAPDKSGLPSDRFSAERTGGSVSTLTIQRTQQEDSAVYLCASSSQGARGNTIYFGEGSWLTVV.

The V and J genes are TRBV7-9 and TRBJ2-6, with D possibly called TRBD1 or TRBD2 (6 bases each). The CDR3 length is 15 residues. V dropped 2 bases and J dropped 6 bases, with 11 bases sitting between them. Germline CDR1 is SEHNR and CDR2 is FQNEAQ (reference sequence). This chain's CDR3 is CASSLLGGKANVLTF. The DNA of the CDR3 is TGTGCCAGCAGCTTACTGGGGGGCAAGGCCAACGTCCTGACTTTC.

This clonotype was seen a few times. V is TRBV7-2 and J is TRBJ2-2; tentative D call: TRBD1 (6 bases). The germline V gene encodes CDR1 SGHTA and CDR2 FQGNSA. The ends were cut back, 11 bases at V and 0 bases at J, with 13 bases in the middle. CDR3 size: 14 residues. CDR3 protein: CAFRGSSNTGELFF. CDR3 nucleotides: TGTGCCTTCAGGGGTAGCTCGAACACCGGGGAGCTGTTTTTT.

This sequence joins TRBV7-2 and TRBJ2-7; 9 nucleotides agree with TRBD1. V gave up 6 bases and J gave up 4 bases; unmatched junction bases: 13. The CDR3 consists of 16 residues. Germline CDR1 and CDR2: SGHTA and FQGNSA. CDR3 residues: CASSARGDRDIYEQYF. As DNA, the CDR3 is TGTGCCAGCAGTGCTCGCGGGGACAGGGACATATACGAGCAGTACTTC.

The CDR3 DNA reads as TGTGCCAGCAGACGACTAGCGGGGTTACCAGAGACCCAGTACTTC. Translated: CASRRLAGLPETQYF. V gene TRBV7-2 combines with J gene TRBJ2-5; 11 nucleotides agree with TRBD2. The CDR3 totals 15 residues. Germline trimming cut 6 bases from V and 4 bases from J; bases unmatched to any gene: 7. Germline V gene sequence: CDR1 SGHTA, CDR2 FQGNSA.

The V gene is TRBV27, the J gene TRBJ2-5, with D possibly being TRBD2 (6 bases). The CDR3 contains 14 residues. The V gene's germline CDR1 is MNHEY and CDR2 SMNVEV (reference sequence). Between the trimmed V and J ends, which lost 4 bases and 2 bases, there was a span of 11 bases. This CDR3 reads CASSSRLVQETQYF. The DNA of the CDR3 is TGTGCCAGCAGTTCCAGACTAGTTCAAGAGACCCAGTACTTC.

The J gene is TRBJ2-7, the V gene TRBV20-1; D remains ambiguous. The CDR3 runs 14 residues. V was pared by 1 base and J by 5 bases, with 15 bases between. Germline CDR1 reads DFQATT; CDR2 reads SNEGSKA (reference sequence). The CDR3 sequence: CSARAPVLGHEQYF. For the CDR3, the DNA is TGCAGTGCTAGAGCCCCCGTGTTGGGTCACGAGCAGTACTTC.

A few counts support this clonotype. The chain employs TRBV12-3 or TRBV12-4 and TRBJ2-3; 7 positions agree with TRBD2. The CDR3 totals 16 residues. Unmatched junction bases numbered 10, after V lost 4 bases and J lost 3 bases. The CDR3 spells CASSYNLAAGTDTQYF. The DNA for the CDR3 is TGTGCCAGCAGTTATAACCTAGCGGCCGGGACAGATACGCAGTATTTT.

This clonotype was observed a handful of times. For the CDR3, the DNA is TGTGCCAGCAGACCCAAGCCCCAGGAGACCCAGTACTTC. This encodes CASRPKPQETQYF. The V gene is TRBV12-3 or TRBV12-4, the J gene TRBJ2-5; D is unclear. This CDR3 is built from 13 residues. Trimming removed 6 bases at V and 5 bases at J, with 13 bases between.

The V and J genes are TRBV6-6 and TRBJ1-1; possible D gene TRBD1, 6 bases. The V gene lost 11 bases and the J gene lost 5 bases, with 18 bases spanning the gap. Germline lookup yields CDR1 MNHNY and CDR2 SVGAGI (reference sequence). The CDR3 is 13 amino acids. This CDR3 reads CAVVGGSGTEAFF. The CDR3 region has the DNA TGTGCCGTGGTCGGGGGCAGTGGTACTGAAGCTTTCTTT.

This clonotype was observed a handful of times. This sequence joins TRBV7-2 and TRBJ2-7; no clear D. CDR1 and CDR2 (germline): SGHTA, FQGNSA. V lost 1 base and J lost 5, with 15 bases in between. The CDR3 has 15 residues. The CDR3, as DNA: TGTGCCAGCAGCTTAGTTGGGAAAAGTCCCCACGAGCAGTACTTC. It codes for CASSLVGKSPHEQYF.

CDR3 bases: TGTGCCAGCAGTTGGCAAGGGAGGAACACTGAAGCTTTCTTT. It encodes CASSWQGRNTEAFF. The gene calls are TRBV2 and TRBJ1-1; D is unclear. The CDR3 covers 14 residues. The germline V gene encodes CDR1 SNHLY and CDR2 FYNNEI. Trimming took 5 bases from V and 1 from J, leaving 11 bases between them.

Ten or more counts support this clonotype. The V and J genes are TRBV7-6 and TRBJ1-1; 7 bases align to TRBD1. The CDR3 is made up of 16 amino acids. Unmatched junction bases numbered 9, after V lost 1 base and J lost 4 bases. Per the germline V gene, CDR1 is SGHVS and CDR2 is FNYEAQ. Here the CDR3 DNA reads TGTGCCAGCAGCTTAGTCGGCCAGGGGGGAGGCACTGAAGCTTTCTTT. Protein product: CASSLVGQGGGTEAFF.

This clonotype was counted at least ten times. The CDR3 here is CASSSGAVIEKLFF. The CDR3 bases are TGTGCCAGCAGCTCAGGGGCAGTGATTGAAAAACTGTTTTTT. The chain carries TRBV7-8 and TRBJ1-4, with D perhaps TRBD1 (6 bases). The germline V gene has CDR1 SGHVS and CDR2 FQNEAQ. The germline V and J ends were trimmed by 4 bases and 7 bases, with 13 bases remaining between them. The CDR3 is 14 amino acids.

This clonotype was observed a single time. CDR3 coding DNA: TGCAGTGCTAGGTCTAGCCCGAACACCGGGGAGCTGTTTTTT. It codes for CSARSSPNTGELFF. The chain is built from TRBV20-1 and TRBJ2-2, with D perhaps matching TRBD2 (5 bases). V was trimmed by 3 bases and J by 0 bases, leaving 8 bases between them. Germline values: CDR1 DFQATT, CDR2 SNEGSKA (reference sequence). CDR3 length: 14 amino acids.

This chain uses TRBV20-1 with TRBJ2-1; a possible D gene is TRBD2 (5 bases). Germline CDR1 is DFQATT and CDR2 is SNEGSKA (reference sequence). Trimming left V 3 bases short and J 0 bases short, with 15 bases between. The CDR3 spans 16 residues. This chain's CDR3 is CSARVIQRSSYNEQFF. The CDR3, as DNA: TGCAGTGCTAGGGTGATACAGCGGAGCTCCTACAATGAGCAGTTCTTC.

The V call is TRBV7-9, the J call TRBJ2-7; 8 positions agree with TRBD2. The germline gives CDR1 SEHNR, CDR2 FQNEAQ (reference sequence). Germline trimming cut 4 bases from V and 6 bases from J; bases unmatched to any gene: 11. This CDR3 contains 15 residues. The CDR3 nucleotides read TGTGCCAGCAGCTCGTGGGGGCCCCTAGCGGGCGAGCAGTACTTC. This sequence encodes CASSSWGPLAGEQYF.

This clonotype occurred a few times. The chain has TRBV6-1 and TRBJ1-2; perhaps TRBD1 as D (6 bases). CDR3 length: 13 residues. Germline-derived CDR1 and CDR2 are MNHNS and SASEGT. V lost 8 bases and J 2 bases, leaving 12 bases between the germline ends. The DNA of the CDR3 is TGTGCCAGCTCGGGGGCTTTGAACTATGGCTACACCTTC. Its translation: CASSGALNYGYTF.

This clonotype was seen only a few times. The chain combines TRBV12-3 or TRBV12-4 with TRBJ1-5; D gene uncertain. The length of the CDR3 is 13 residues. Trimming cost V 10 bases and J 3 bases, with 13 bases left between them. DNA for the CDR3: TGTGCCACCTCCGAACTGGTCAATCAGCCCCAGCATTTT. Protein sequence: CATSELVNQPQHF.

This clonotype was observed at least ten times. The chain combines TRBV19 with TRBJ1-4; 7 bases line up with TRBD1. The CDR3 sequence is 14 residues long. The germline CDR1 and CDR2 sequences are LNHDA and SQIVND (reference sequence). V was pared by 9 bases and J by 7 bases, with 11 bases of the junction left unmatched. DNA of the CDR3: TGTGCCAGCCTGAGGACAGGCGGAGCTGAAAAACTGTTTTTT. Residues: CASLRTGGAEKLFF.

The chain combines TRBV12-3 or TRBV12-4 with TRBJ2-1, with D hard to call. This CDR3 region has 14 residues. The germline V and J ends were trimmed by 6 bases and 0 bases, with 9 bases remaining between them. As DNA, the CDR3 is TGTGCCAGCAGCGAGACACTCTCCTACAATGAGCAGTTCTTC. Translation: CASSETLSYNEQFF.